The 21 T cell receptor beta chains listed next were all sequenced from one sample in a study of OX40 agonist ivuxolimab in advanced cancers. TCRdb's table, derived via immunoSEQ multiplex PCR, lists solely in-frame clones and lacks some. The sample holds tens of thousands of clones; approximately 86% are singletons and the top ten take 11%. Source: CD4+ or CD8+ T cells sorted from blood, taken in a trial of the OX40 agonist ivuxolimab. The receptors were sampled from an adult with an advanced solid tumor such as melanoma, head and neck, liver or kidney cancer.

The chain joins TRBV5-4 to TRBJ2-7, with 7 bases identical to TRBD1. Germline CDR1 is SGHNT and CDR2 is YYREEE (reference sequence). J was trimmed by 6 bases and V by 4 bases; bases with no gene match: 4. This CDR3 comprises 12 residues. CDR3 coding DNA: TGTGCCAGCAGCGTAACAGGGGCCGAGCAGTACTTC. Amino acid sequence: CASSVTGAEQYF. Full variable domain (rest looked up from reference TRBV5-4 and TRBJ2-7): ETGVTQSPTHLIKTRGQQVTLRCSSQSGHNTVSWYQQALGQGPQFIFQYYREEENGRGNFPPRFSGLQFPNYSSELNVNALELDDSALYLCASSVTGAEQYFGPGTRLTVT.

There are a few counts of this clone. The chain uses TRBV30 and TRBJ2-2, with TRBD2 identical over 12 bases. Trimming took 1 base from V and 5 from J; bases not matched to a gene: 5. The CDR3 spans 16 residues. Germline V gene sequence: CDR1 GTSNPN, CDR2 SVGIG (reference sequence). The CDR3 nucleotides read TGTGCCTGGAGTGCTCTTACTAGCGGGAGGACCGGGGAGCTGTTTTTT. Its translation is CAWSALTSGRTGELFF.

V is TRBV11-2 and J is TRBJ2-2, with D unresolved. This CDR3 contains 13 residues. Germline V CDR1 and CDR2: SGHAT, FQNNGV. The V gene lost 3 bases and the J gene lost 5 bases, with 7 bases spanning the gap. This CDR3 is CASSFALTGELFF. The CDR3 DNA reads as TGTGCCAGCAGCTTTGCGCTAACCGGGGAGCTGTTTTTT. Drawing the rest from reference TRBV11-2 and TRBJ2-2, the complete variable domain is EAGVAQSPRYKIIEKRQSVAFWCNPISGHATLYWYQQILGQGPKLLIQFQNNGVVDDSQLPKDRFSAERLKGVDSTLKIQPAKLEDSAVYLCASSFALTGELFFGEGSRLTVL.

The chain joins TRBV10-3 to TRBJ2-2; 9 bases align to TRBD1. CDR3 size: 16 residues. V was clipped by 6 bases and J by 1 base; unmatched bases: 6. Germline loops: CDR1 ENHRY, CDR2 SYGVKD. CDR3 loop: CAISPDRGRNTGELFF. The DNA for the CDR3 is TGTGCCATCAGCCCGGACAGGGGAAGGAACACCGGGGAGCTGTTTTTT.

The rearrangement links TRBV7-9 to TRBJ1-2; D is undetermined. The V end lost 3 bases, the J end lost 2 bases, and 7 bases lay between the germline ends. CDR1 is SEHNR and CDR2 is FQNEAQ in the germline V gene (reference sequence). The CDR3 consists of 13 residues. This CDR3 reads CASSFGRNYGYTF. DNA of the CDR3: TGTGCCAGCAGCTTCGGGCGAAACTATGGCTACACCTTC.

This clone was counted once. The chain combines TRBV5-6 with TRBJ1-2, with D tentatively TRBD1 (5 bases). CDR1 is SGHDT, CDR2 YYEEEE, per germline. V dropped 2 bases and J dropped 6 bases, with 11 bases sitting between them. This CDR3 comprises 13 residues. CDR3 amino acids: CASSLGVPDGYTF. DNA of the CDR3: TGTGCCAGCAGCTTAGGGGTCCCCGATGGCTACACCTTC.

The gene calls are TRBV25-1 and TRBJ1-2, with 7 nucleotides matching TRBD1. The germline gives CDR1 MGHDK, CDR2 SYGVNS. V shed 6 bases and J 6 bases; nucleotides not matched to a gene: 7. This CDR3 has 13 residues. This CDR3 is CASSLGQLNGYTF. CDR3 DNA: TGTGCCAGCAGCCTGGGACAGCTCAATGGCTACACCTTC.

This clone was observed a few times. This rearrangement joins TRBV28 to TRBJ2-7; a possible D gene is TRBD2 (6 bases). Trimming removed 1 base from V and 3 bases from J, with 10 bases in between. This CDR3 has 14 amino acids. Germline lookup yields CDR1 MDHEN and CDR2 SYDVKM. CDR3 coding DNA: TGTGCCAGCAGTTTATCGTACGGGGGCTACGAGCAGTACTTC. Its translation is CASSLSYGGYEQYF.

This chain uses TRBV7-9 with TRBJ2-7; D remains ambiguous. The CDR3 is made up of 13 amino acids. The germline gives CDR1 SEHNR, CDR2 FQNEAQ (reference sequence). Trimming removed 4 bases at V and 7 bases at J, with 14 bases between. CDR3 sequence reads: CASSSMPRVEQYF. The CDR3 region has the DNA TGTGCCAGCAGCTCAATGCCCCGTGTTGAGCAGTACTTC. Full variable domain (remainder filled in from reference TRBV7-9 and TRBJ2-7): DTGVSQNPRHKITKRGQNVTFRCDPISEHNRLYWYRQTLGQGPEFLTYFQNEAQLEKSRLLSDRFSAERPKGSFSTLEIQRTEQGDSAMYLCASSSMPRVEQYFGPGTRLTVT.

The rearrangement joins TRBV7-9 to TRBJ1-2, with TRBD1 identical over 8 bases. The CDR3 has 12 residues. Trimming at V came to 7 bases and at J to 4 bases, leaving 2 bases not matched to a gene. Germline V gene lookup returns CDR1 SEHNR and CDR2 FQNEAQ (reference sequence). The CDR3 DNA sequence: TGTGCCAGCAAGGGACAGGTCTATGGCTACACCTTC. Translating gives CASKGQVYGYTF.

This sequence joins TRBV13 and TRBJ1-1; no definite D call. Trimming left V 4 bases short and J 3 bases short, with 18 bases between. This CDR3 has 16 amino acids. The germline gives CDR1 PRHDT, CDR2 FYEKMQ (reference sequence). CDR3 DNA sequence: TGTGCCAGCAGCTCCCGAGAGCACCCCGGGTACACTGAAGCTTTCTTT. Amino acids: CASSSREHPGYTEAFF.

J is TRBJ2-4 and V is TRBV7-9; TRBD1 matches 11 bases. The ends lost 4 bases at V and 2 bases at J; junction bases unmatched: 7. The CDR3 is made up of 17 amino acids. Per germline, CDR1 SEHNR and CDR2 FQNEAQ (reference sequence). The CDR3 is CASSSRTGGMTKNIQYF. CDR3 coding DNA: TGTGCCAGCAGCTCCAGGACAGGGGGCATGACCAAAAACATTCAGTACTTC. Based on the CDR3 plus reference TRBV7-9 and TRBJ2-4, the full variable domain is DTGVSQNPRHKITKRGQNVTFRCDPISEHNRLYWYRQTLGQGPEFLTYFQNEAQLEKSRLLSDRFSAERPKGSFSTLEIQRTEQGDSAMYLCASSSRTGGMTKNIQYFGAGTRLSVL.

The V gene is TRBV27, the J gene TRBJ2-4, with TRBD1 identical over 7 bases. V dropped 5 bases and J dropped 0; count of bases not matched to a gene: 7. Germline V gene data show CDR1 as MNHEY and CDR2 as SMNVEV (reference sequence). CDR3 length: 16 residues. DNA of the CDR3: TGTGCCAGCAGTGAACGACAGGGTGAAGCCAAAAACATTCAGTACTTC. Translating it yields CASSERQGEAKNIQYF.

The chain is built from TRBV7-2 and TRBJ1-5; no clear D. The CDR3 is 13 residues long. Germline V gives CDR1 SGHTA, CDR2 FQGNSA. The V and J ends lost 4 bases and 2 bases respectively, with 6 bases between them. CDR3 coding DNA: TGTGCCAGCAGCTCGTGGGGCAATCAGCCCCAGCATTTT. Amino acid sequence: CASSSWGNQPQHF.

The chain uses TRBV9 and TRBJ2-7; possible D gene TRBD1, 6 bases. Trimming removed 4 bases at V and 5 bases at J, with 10 bases between. The CDR3 has 12 amino acids. Germline assignment: CDR1 SGDLS and CDR2 YYNGEE. The CDR3: CASSLQGHEQYF. The DNA for the CDR3 is TGTGCCAGCAGCCTGCAGGGGCACGAGCAGTACTTC.

The chain uses TRBV6-1 and TRBJ2-7; weak D call: TRBD1 (6 bases). The CDR3 runs 13 residues. The germline gives CDR1 MNHNS, CDR2 SASEGT. V shed 7 bases and J shed 3 bases, with 13 bases lying between them. CDR3: CASNQGFDYEQYF. In DNA form, the CDR3 reads TGTGCCAGCAACCAGGGGTTCGACTACGAGCAGTACTTC.

The chain uses TRBV2 and TRBJ2-1; D is perhaps TRBD2 (7 bases). V was pared by 2 bases and J by 8 bases, with 19 bases between. The CDR3 contains 16 residues. CDR1 is SNHLY and CDR2 is FYNNEI in the germline V gene. The DNA of the CDR3 is TGTGCCAGCAGTGAAATTGTGGGCGGCGGGGGCGATGAGCAGTTCTTC. Its translation is CASSEIVGGGGDEQFF.

The sample holds a few counts of this clone. The rearrangement joins TRBV28 to TRBJ2-7; D perhaps matches TRBD1 (6 bases). V lost 5 bases and J lost 2, with 13 bases in between. Germline assignment: CDR1 MDHEN and CDR2 SYDVKM. The CDR3 is 14 residues long. The DNA of the CDR3 is TGTGCCAGCAGTGCATGGGACACCGCCTACGAGCAGTACTTC. As protein: CASSAWDTAYEQYF. The whole variable domain, remainder taken from reference TRBV28 and TRBJ2-7, is DVKVTQSSRYLVKRTGEKVFLECVQDMDHENMFWYRQDPGLGLRLIYFSYDVKMKEKGDIPEGYSVSREKKERFSLILESASTNQTSMYLCASSAWDTAYEQYFGPGTRLTVT.

V usage is TRBV28 and J usage is TRBJ2-7; D unclear. CDR3 size: 13 residues. Germline CDR1 and CDR2: MDHEN and SYDVKM. The V and J ends lost 4 bases and 2 bases respectively, with 9 bases between them. The CDR3 DNA follows: TGTGCCAGCAGTTACGGATCGACCTACGAGCAGTACTTC. This encodes CASSYGSTYEQYF.

The chain combines TRBV11-2 with TRBJ1-2; D remains unclear. CDR3 length: 14 residues. Germline CDR1 SGHAT, CDR2 FQNNGV. Between the trimmed V and J ends, which lost 2 bases and 0 bases, there was a span of 7 bases. In nucleotides, the CDR3 is TGTGCCAGCAGCTTATACGGAACTAACTATGGCTACACCTTC. This translates into CASSLYGTNYGYTF. Supplemented by reference TRBV11-2 and TRBJ1-2, the full variable domain reads EAGVAQSPRYKIIEKRQSVAFWCNPISGHATLYWYQQILGQGPKLLIQFQNNGVVDDSQLPKDRFSAERLKGVDSTLKIQPAKLEDSAVYLCASSLYGTNYGYTFGSGTRLTVV.

The gene calls are TRBV9 and TRBJ2-1; TRBD1 matches 10 bases. The ends lost 4 bases at V and 9 bases at J; junction bases unmatched: 13. This CDR3 is 16 amino acids long. Germline V gene sequence: CDR1 SGDLS, CDR2 YYNGEE. The chain's CDR3 is CASSPQGQGPIGEQFF. The CDR3, as DNA: TGTGCCAGCAGCCCGCAGGGACAGGGGCCTATCGGTGAGCAGTTCTTC.